One sample yielded the 7 T cell receptor beta chains listed below, sequenced in a study of OX40 agonist ivuxolimab in advanced cancers. The protocol was immunoSEQ multiplex PCR, while the TCRdb copy is restricted to in-frame clones and leaves out a portion. The sample records under 100,000 clones, roughly 89% being singletons. Sequencing used CD4+ or CD8+ T cells sorted from blood, obtained in a trial of the OX40 agonist ivuxolimab. The receptors originated from an adult with an advanced solid tumor such as melanoma, head and neck, liver or kidney cancer.

The chain has TRBV28 and TRBJ1-4; D remains unclear. Looked up from germline, CDR1 is MDHEN and CDR2 is SYDVKM. V was clipped by 4 bases and J by 7 bases, with 19 bases between them. The CDR3 is 16 amino acids. The CDR3 DNA is TGTGCCAGCAGTTCTCCGCGGATAGCCTGGGGTGAAAAACTGTTTTTT. This gives the protein CASSSPRIAWGEKLFF. The full variable domain, with the rest looked up from reference TRBV28 and TRBJ1-4, is DVKVTQSSRYLVKRTGEKVFLECVQDMDHENMFWYRQDPGLGLRLIYFSYDVKMKEKGDIPEGYSVSREKKERFSLILESASTNQTSMYLCASSSPRIAWGEKLFFGSGTQLSVL.

The rearrangement links TRBV7-3 to TRBJ2-1; TRBD2 matches at 11 bases. The J segment lost 5 bases and the V segment lost 8 bases, leaving 5 bases of the junction unmatched. Germline-derived CDR1 and CDR2 are SGHTA and FQGTGA. This CDR3 has 14 residues. In DNA, the CDR3 is TGTGCCAGCTCCCTAGCGGGGGGTCACAATGAGCAGTTCTTC. This codes for CASSLAGGHNEQFF. The variable domain in full, completed from reference TRBV7-3 and TRBJ2-1, reads GAGVSQTPSNKVTEKGKYVELRCDPISGHTALYWYRQSLGQGPEFLIYFQGTGAADDSGLPNDRFFAVRPEGSVSTLKIQRTERGDSAVYLCASSLAGGHNEQFFGPGTRLTVL.

Only one count was recorded for this clone. The V and J genes are TRBV5-4 and TRBJ1-5, with D unclear. The CDR3 covers 14 residues. V dropped 4 bases and J dropped 1 base, with 9 bases sitting between them. Germline V CDR1 and CDR2: SGHNT, YYREEE (reference sequence). CDR3 protein: CASSQGHSNQPQHF. CDR3 DNA sequence: TGTGCCAGCAGCCAAGGGCACAGCAATCAGCCCCAGCATTTT.

The V gene is TRBV28, the J gene TRBJ1-3; weak D call: TRBD1 (5 bases). Germline V CDR1 and CDR2: MDHEN, SYDVKM. CDR3 length: 16 residues. Deletions cut 8 bases from V and 0 bases from J, with 17 bases between. DNA of the CDR3: TGTGCCAGCGAGGGCGGGACTCGGGTCTCTGGAAACACCATATATTTT. This encodes CASEGGTRVSGNTIYF.

The chain combines TRBV7-3 with TRBJ2-2; unclear D gene. The CDR3 loop spans 14 amino acids. CDR1 is SGHTA and CDR2 is FQGTGA in the germline V gene. The germline V and J ends were trimmed by 2 bases and 4 bases, with 8 bases remaining between them. CDR3 sequence: CASSLEPSTGELFF. The CDR3 DNA reads as TGTGCCAGCAGCTTAGAGCCTTCCACCGGGGAGCTGTTTTTT.

The genes are TRBV29-1 and TRBJ2-4; D uncertain. The CDR3 sequence is 11 residues long. The V end lost 3 bases, the J end lost 7 bases, and 7 bases lay between the germline ends. From germline, CDR1 is SQVTM and CDR2 ANQGSEA. Written as DNA, the CDR3 is TGCAGCGTTGACAATCCCAACATTCAGTACTTC. Amino acid sequence: CSVDNPNIQYF.

The rearrangement uses TRBV29-1 and TRBJ2-6; D uncertain. The CDR3 has 13 residues. Deletions cut 4 bases from V and 0 bases from J, with 4 bases between. Germline V gives CDR1 SQVTM, CDR2 ANQGSEA. CDR3 in amino acids: CSVADSGANVLTF. DNA of the CDR3: TGCAGCGTTGCGGACTCTGGGGCCAACGTCCTGACTTTC.